This entry is about one TCR beta chain. This specimen comes from a study of blood T cells in healthy people across ages. Individuals who donated were healthy Caucasians from Russia aged roughly 6 to 100. Total RNA amounts of at least 6 micrograms were extracted per sample. CDR3 length equals 16 residues. The V end was cut by 0 bases, the J end by 5 bases, with 13 bases between. The V gene's germline CDR1 is SNHLY and CDR2 FYNNEI. A sample-barcoded 5' primer and a J-beta primer mix were used in a second PCR of about 7 to 12 cycles. A template-switch adaptor containing 12 random nucleotides labeled each cDNA molecule. TCRdb analysed the 5' RACE reads with MiXCR anew, one entry per CDR3 protein. The profile shows roughly 500,000 distinct CDR3 sequences, about 26% of them singletons.

The clonotype was recovered from a woman aged 70-85 years in good health. The chain is built from TRBV2 and TRBJ2-2, with D perhaps assigned TRBD1 or TRBD2 (5 bases each). Sequencing input: blood. The CDR3 DNA follows: TGTGCCAGCAGTGAAGCGGGACGACGACGAACCGGGGAGCTGTTTTTT. It codes for CASSEAGRRRTGELFF.